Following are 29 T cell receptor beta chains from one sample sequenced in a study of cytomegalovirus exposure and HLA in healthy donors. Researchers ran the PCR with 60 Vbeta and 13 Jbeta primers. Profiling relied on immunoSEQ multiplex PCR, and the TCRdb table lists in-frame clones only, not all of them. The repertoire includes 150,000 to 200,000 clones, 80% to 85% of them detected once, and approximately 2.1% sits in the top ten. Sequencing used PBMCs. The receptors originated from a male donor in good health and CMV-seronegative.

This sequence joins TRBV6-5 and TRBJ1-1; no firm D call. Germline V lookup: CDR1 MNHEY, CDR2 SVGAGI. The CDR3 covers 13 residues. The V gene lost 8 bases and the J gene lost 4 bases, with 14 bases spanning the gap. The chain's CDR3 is CASSAPGSTEAFF. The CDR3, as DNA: TGTGCCAGCTCGGCCCCGGGGAGCACTGAAGCTTTCTTT.

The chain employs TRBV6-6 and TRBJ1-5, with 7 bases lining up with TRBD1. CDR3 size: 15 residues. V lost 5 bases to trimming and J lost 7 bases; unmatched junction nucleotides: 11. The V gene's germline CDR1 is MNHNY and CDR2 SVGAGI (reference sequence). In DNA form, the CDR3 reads TGTGCCAGCAGTACCCCCCTCCAGGGGGACCAGCCCCAGCATTTT. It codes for CASSTPLQGDQPQHF.

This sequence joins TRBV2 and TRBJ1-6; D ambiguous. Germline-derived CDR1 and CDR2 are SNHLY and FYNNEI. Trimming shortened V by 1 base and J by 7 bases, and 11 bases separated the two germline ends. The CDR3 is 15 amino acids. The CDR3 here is CASSEVLSPNSPLHF. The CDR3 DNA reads TGTGCCAGCAGTGAAGTTTTAAGCCCCAATTCACCCCTCCACTTT.

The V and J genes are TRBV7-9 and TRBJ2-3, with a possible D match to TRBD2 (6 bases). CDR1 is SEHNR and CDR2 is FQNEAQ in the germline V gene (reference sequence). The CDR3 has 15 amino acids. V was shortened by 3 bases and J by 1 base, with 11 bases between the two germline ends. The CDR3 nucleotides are TGTGCCAGCAGCTTGAAACTAGCTGGCACAGATACGCAGTATTTT. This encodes CASSLKLAGTDTQYF.

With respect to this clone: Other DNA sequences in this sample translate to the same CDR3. The CDR3 sequence is CASSGGQLNYGYTF. As DNA, the CDR3 is TGTGCCAGCAGCGGCGGACAGCTTAACTATGGCTACACCTTC. This chain links TRBV5-4 with TRBJ1-2, with D possibly matching TRBD1 (6 bases). Trimming removed 4 bases from V and 1 base from J, with 11 bases in between. Germline-derived CDR1 and CDR2 are SGHNT and YYREEE (reference sequence). The CDR3 covers 14 residues.

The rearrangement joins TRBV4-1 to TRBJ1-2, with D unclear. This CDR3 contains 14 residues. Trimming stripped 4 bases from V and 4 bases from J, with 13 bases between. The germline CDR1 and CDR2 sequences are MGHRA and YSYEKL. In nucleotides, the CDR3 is TGCGCCAGCAGCCCCCCACTTGGCGGCTATGGCTACACCTTC. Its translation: CASSPPLGGYGYTF.

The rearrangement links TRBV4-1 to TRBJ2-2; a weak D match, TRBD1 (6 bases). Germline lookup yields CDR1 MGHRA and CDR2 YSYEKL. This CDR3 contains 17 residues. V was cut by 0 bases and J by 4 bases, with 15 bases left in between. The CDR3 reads CASSQELWQGSTGELFF. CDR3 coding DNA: TGCGCCAGCAGCCAAGAATTGTGGCAGGGGAGCACCGGGGAGCTGTTTTTT.

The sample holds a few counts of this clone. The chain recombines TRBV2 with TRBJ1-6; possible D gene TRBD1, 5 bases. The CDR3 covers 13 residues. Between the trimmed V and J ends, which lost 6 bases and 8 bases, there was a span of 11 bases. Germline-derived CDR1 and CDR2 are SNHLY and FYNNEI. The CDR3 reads CASRQVADSPLHF. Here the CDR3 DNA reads TGTGCCAGCAGACAGGTTGCAGATTCACCCCTCCACTTT.

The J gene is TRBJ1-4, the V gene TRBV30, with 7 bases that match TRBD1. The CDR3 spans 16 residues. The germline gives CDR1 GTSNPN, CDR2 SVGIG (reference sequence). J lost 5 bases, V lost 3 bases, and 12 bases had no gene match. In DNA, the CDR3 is TGTGCCTGGAGCGAAAAAAGGACAGGTTTGAATGAAAAACTGTTTTTT. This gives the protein CAWSEKRTGLNEKLFF.

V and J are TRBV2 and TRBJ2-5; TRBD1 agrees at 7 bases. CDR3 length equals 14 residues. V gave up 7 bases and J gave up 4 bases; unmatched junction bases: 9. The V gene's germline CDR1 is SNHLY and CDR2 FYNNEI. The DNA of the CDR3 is TGTGCCAGCAAGGCGCACAGGGGCGGAGAGACCCAGTACTTC. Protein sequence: CASKAHRGGETQYF.

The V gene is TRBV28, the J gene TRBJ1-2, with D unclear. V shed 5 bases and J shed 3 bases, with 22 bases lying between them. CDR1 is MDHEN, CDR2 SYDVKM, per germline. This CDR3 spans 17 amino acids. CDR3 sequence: CASSPSGGGDFHYGYTF. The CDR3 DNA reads TGTGCCAGCAGTCCCAGCGGAGGAGGAGACTTCCACTATGGCTACACCTTC.

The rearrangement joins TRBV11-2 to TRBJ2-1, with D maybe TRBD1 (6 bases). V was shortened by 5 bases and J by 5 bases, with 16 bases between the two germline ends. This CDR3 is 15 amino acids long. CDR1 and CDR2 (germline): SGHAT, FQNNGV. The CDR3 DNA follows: TGTGCCAGCAGCGCCCAGGGGAACTGGCACAATGAGCAGTTCTTC. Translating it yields CASSAQGNWHNEQFF. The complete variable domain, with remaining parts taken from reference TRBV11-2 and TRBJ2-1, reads EAGVAQSPRYKIIEKRQSVAFWCNPISGHATLYWYQQILGQGPKLLIQFQNNGVVDDSQLPKDRFSAERLKGVDSTLKIQPAKLEDSAVYLCASSAQGNWHNEQFFGPGTRLTVL.

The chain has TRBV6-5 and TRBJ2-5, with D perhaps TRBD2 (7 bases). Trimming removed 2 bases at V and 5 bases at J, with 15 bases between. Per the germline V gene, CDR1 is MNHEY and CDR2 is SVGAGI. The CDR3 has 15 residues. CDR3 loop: CASSYGSGGKETQYF. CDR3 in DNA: TGTGCCAGCAGTTACGGGTCGGGGGGCAAGGAGACCCAGTACTTC.

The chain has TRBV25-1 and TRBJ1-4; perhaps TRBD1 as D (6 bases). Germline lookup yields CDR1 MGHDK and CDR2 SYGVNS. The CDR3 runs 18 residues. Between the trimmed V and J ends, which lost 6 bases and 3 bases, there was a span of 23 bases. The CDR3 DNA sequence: TGTGCCAGCAGCCACCCGGGGGGCAGGGGACAAGCTAATGAAAAACTGTTTTTT. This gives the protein CASSHPGGRGQANEKLFF.

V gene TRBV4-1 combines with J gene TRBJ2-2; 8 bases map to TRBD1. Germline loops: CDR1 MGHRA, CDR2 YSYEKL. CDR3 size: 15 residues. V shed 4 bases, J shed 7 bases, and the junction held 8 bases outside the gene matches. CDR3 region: CASSPRTGSIGELFF. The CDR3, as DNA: TGCGCCAGCAGCCCCCGGACAGGGTCTATCGGGGAGCTGTTTTTT.

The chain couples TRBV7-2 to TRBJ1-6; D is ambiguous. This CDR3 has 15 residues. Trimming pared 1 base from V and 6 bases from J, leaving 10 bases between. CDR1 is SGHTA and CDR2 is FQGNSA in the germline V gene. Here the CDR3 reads CASSLEPRGNSPLHF. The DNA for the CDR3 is TGTGCCAGCAGCTTAGAGCCCCGCGGTAATTCACCCCTCCACTTT. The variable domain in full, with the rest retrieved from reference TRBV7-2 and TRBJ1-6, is GAGVSQSPSNKVTEKGKDVELRCDPISGHTALYWYRQSLGQGLEFLIYFQGNSAPDKSGLPSDRFSAERTGGSVSTLTIQRTQQEDSAVYLCASSLEPRGNSPLHFGNGTRLTVT.

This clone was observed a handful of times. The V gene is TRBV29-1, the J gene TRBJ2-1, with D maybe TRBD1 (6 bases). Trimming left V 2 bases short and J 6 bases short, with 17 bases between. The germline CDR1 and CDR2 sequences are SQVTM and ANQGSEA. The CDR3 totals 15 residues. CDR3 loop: CSVERARAGVNEQFF. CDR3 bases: TGCAGCGTTGAACGGGCCAGGGCAGGGGTCAATGAGCAGTTCTTC.

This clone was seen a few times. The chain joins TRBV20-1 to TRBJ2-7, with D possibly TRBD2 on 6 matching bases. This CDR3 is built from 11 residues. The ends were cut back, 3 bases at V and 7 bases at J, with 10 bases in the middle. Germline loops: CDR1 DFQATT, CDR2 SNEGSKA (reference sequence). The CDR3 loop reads CSARTRTEQYF. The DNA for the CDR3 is TGCAGTGCTAGGACTAGAACAGAGCAGTACTTC.

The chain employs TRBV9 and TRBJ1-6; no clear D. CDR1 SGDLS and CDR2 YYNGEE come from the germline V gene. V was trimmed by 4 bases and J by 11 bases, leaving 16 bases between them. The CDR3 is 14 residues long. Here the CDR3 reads CASSLGPLRAPLHF. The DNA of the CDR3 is TGTGCCAGCAGCTTAGGCCCACTTCGGGCACCCCTCCACTTT.

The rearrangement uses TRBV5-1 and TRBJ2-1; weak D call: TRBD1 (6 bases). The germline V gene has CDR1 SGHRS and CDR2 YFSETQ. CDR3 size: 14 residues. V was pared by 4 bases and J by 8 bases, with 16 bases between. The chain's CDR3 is CASSEGQGLDEQFF. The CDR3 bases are TGCGCCAGCAGCGAGGGGCAGGGGTTGGATGAGCAGTTCTTC.

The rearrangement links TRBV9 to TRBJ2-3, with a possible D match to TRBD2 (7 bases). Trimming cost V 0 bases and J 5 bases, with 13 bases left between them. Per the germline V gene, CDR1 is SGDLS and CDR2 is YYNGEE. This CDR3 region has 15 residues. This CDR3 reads CASSVEGGRIDTQYF. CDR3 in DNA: TGTGCCAGCAGCGTAGAGGGGGGGAGGATAGATACGCAGTATTTT.

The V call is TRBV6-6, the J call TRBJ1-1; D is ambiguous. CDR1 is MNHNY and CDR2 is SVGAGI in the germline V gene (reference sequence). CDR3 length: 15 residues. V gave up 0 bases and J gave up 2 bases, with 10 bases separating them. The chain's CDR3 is CASSYSRTGNTEAFF. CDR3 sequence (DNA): TGTGCCAGCAGTTACTCCAGGACGGGAAACACTGAAGCTTTCTTT.

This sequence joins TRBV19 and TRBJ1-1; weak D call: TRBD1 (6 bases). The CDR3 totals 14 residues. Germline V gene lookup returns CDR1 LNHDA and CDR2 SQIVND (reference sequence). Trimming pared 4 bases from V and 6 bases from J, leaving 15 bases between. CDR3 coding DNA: TGTGCCAGTAGTACTACACAGGGTTCGCCTGAAGCTTTCTTT. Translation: CASSTTQGSPEAFF.

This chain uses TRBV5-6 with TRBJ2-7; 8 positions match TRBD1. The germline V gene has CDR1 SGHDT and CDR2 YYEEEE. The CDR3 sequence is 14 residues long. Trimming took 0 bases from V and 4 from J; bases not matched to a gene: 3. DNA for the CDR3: TGTGCCAGCAGCTTGGTAGGACAGGGTTACGAGCAGTACTTC. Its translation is CASSLVGQGYEQYF.

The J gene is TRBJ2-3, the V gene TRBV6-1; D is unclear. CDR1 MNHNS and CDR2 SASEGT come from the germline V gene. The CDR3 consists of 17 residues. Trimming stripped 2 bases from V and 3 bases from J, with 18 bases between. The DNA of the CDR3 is TGTGCCAGCAGTGAAAGGTCTCCCTTCTGGGCAACAGATACGCAGTATTTT. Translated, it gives CASSERSPFWATDTQYF.

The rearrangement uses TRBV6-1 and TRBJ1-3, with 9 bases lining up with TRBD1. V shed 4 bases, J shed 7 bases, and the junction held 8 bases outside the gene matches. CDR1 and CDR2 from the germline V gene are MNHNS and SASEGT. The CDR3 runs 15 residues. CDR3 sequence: CASSATGGSRNTIYF. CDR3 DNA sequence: TGTGCCAGCAGTGCAACAGGGGGCTCTCGTAACACCATATATTTT.

The CDR3 DNA reads TGTGCCACCTGTGACAGCGGGGACAATGAGCAGTTCTTC. Amino acid sequence: CATCDSGDNEQFF. This rearrangement joins TRBV6-6 to TRBJ2-1; 7 bases fit TRBD2. V shed 10 bases, J shed 5 bases, and the junction held 8 bases outside the gene matches. The CDR3 runs 13 residues. CDR1 and CDR2 from the germline V gene are MNHNY and SVGAGI (reference sequence).

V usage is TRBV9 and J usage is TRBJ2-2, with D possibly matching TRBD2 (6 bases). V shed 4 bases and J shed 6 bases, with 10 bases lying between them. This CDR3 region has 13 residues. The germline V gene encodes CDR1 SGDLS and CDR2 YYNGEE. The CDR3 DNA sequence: TGTGCCAGCAGCCCCAGGGAGGCCGGGGAGCTGTTTTTT. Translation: CASSPREAGELFF.

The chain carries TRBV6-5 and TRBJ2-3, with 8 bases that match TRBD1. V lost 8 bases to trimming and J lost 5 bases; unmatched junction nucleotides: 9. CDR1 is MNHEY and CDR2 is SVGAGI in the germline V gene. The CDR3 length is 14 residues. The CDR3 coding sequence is TGTGCCAGCTCCCGGGACAGGCTACGAGATACGCAGTATTTT. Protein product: CASSRDRLRDTQYF.